The T cell receptor beta chain described here comes from a study of cytomegalovirus exposure and HLA in healthy donors (TCRdb year 2017). Describing the broader study: An earlier analysis of some 500 of the donors reported 250 to 300 Gb of sequence data and around 110 million unique TCR beta sequences from around 200 million T cells. Roughly 320 gigabases of sequencing data and 75 million to 85 million unique TCR sequences made up an early release that covered several hundred HLA-typed donors. Among the roughly 400 genotyped donors, roughly 80% belonged to the genetic ancestry cluster associated with self-reported Caucasian donors. The study aimed to test whether cataloging public T cell receptors could reveal signatures of past pathogen exposure. The study used immunosequencing to profile the T cell repertoires of 600 to 850 subjects and linked those repertoires to cytomegalovirus serostatus. A separate validation cohort of approximately 130 different subjects was used in addition to the approximately 700-subject first cohort. To predict cytomegalovirus infection status, the study brought together high-throughput TCR immunosequencing, statistical association of individual TCRs with disease status, and machine learning. A later analysis re-analyzed previously published TCR beta repertoires from 666 donors and added high-resolution HLA genotyping to study TCR occurrence patterns. In the later analysis, no new phenotypic data were used to find candidate immune exposures; instead, reliance was placed on TCR beta sequences and their occurrence across donors. An earlier analysis of approximately 640 of the donors applied high-throughput TCR beta sequencing to assess whether each TCR beta V gene segment acted as functional or pseudogenic. Alongside the repertoire data, information on donor age, sex, ethnicity and CMV serostatus was compiled. In a later genetic analysis, genome-wide SNP genotypes for about three fifths of the roughly 670 donors were used, and that subset was treated as a discovery cohort. All discovery cohort repertoires had been generated on a single sequencing platform. HLA typing included class I and class II loci at four-digit resolution. Typing coverage differed by locus: A, B, C, DRB1 and DQB1 were typed in about 620-640 donors, DQA1 in 500 to 550, DPA1 in around 610, and DPB1 in just under 480. A few DR-DQ haplotypes were treated as single units for association and clustering because of strong linkage in the cohort. Among 300 to 500 genotyped donors of the cohort, an average of approximately 220,000 unique TCR beta nucleotide sequences was sequenced per donor, of which about 19% were non-productive. Findings and caveats that apply to the study as a whole: According to a later analysis, TCR association rates differed among HLA loci, with DRB1 alleles showing the most associated TCRs and HLA-C alleles showing the fewest. Across donors, most TCR sequences were observed very rarely, whereas some public TCRs were present in many individuals. In vitro tests confirmed that a few of the cytomegalovirus-associated TCR beta chains recognize cytomegalovirus antigens. Correlated functional status among segregating V segments might be attributable to linkage disequilibrium, but an unknown experimental factor could not be ruled out. An earlier analysis of some 560 of the donors showed that most TCR beta V segments appeared in productive rearrangements either about 87% or about 30% of the time, which broadly matched IMGT annotations. Strong co-occurrence of HLA alleles, especially DR and DQ, made assigning TCR associations to individual alleles difficult. The authors suggested that the approach could potentially be generalized to other disease states and immunological phenotypes. Presence/absence analyses assumed roughly uniform sequencing depth across donors, an assumption that may not hold. For the cohort, immune exposure information was limited to CMV serostatus. Some IMGT-functional V segments, including TRBV6-2 and TRBV6-3, could not be told apart with the 87-base-pair reads, so those segments were excluded. A later analysis found that HLA-associated TCR beta chains were more clonally expanded and had lower generation probabilities than equally common non-associated chains. A later genetic analysis reported fewer N-insertions in productive TCRs among donors in an Asian-associated ancestry cluster than the approximately 700-donor mean. In a later genetic analysis, a missense DCLRE1C variant was associated with V-gene and J-gene trimming of TCR beta chains, and the association was replicated in an independent cohort. Because HLA typing was unavailable for some donors at each locus, only the typed subset was used in association tests. In the study, approximately 160 TCR beta chains were listed as associated with cytomegalovirus. A later analysis associated 16,951 TCR beta sequences with specific HLA alleles at a false discovery rate of 0.05. In both the original and validation cohorts, the classifier was reported to diagnose cytomegalovirus status with high specificity and sensitivity. In a later analysis, several top co-occurrence clusters were reported to appear linked to parvovirus B19, influenza, CMV and Epstein-Barr virus. Only TCR beta chains were sequenced in this cohort, and the absence of alpha or paired-chain data limited detectable features. Because counts were too low, some 17 rarely observed V segments, including chromosome 9 orphons, were left out of the earlier analysis of about 500 of the donors. A further reported finding was that TCR beta sequences accurately predicted the HLA-A and HLA-B alleles for most subjects in the first cohort. The sequencing pipeline was judged likely to have produced a cluster of highly shared sequence variants as a technical artifact. Most CMV-associated TCR beta chains appeared to be HLA-restricted in a later analysis, and the HLA associations seemed to be driven largely by CMV exposure.

CDR1 and CDR2, per the germline V gene, are SGHTA and FQGNSA. The cysteine opens and the phenylalanine closes a CDR3 of 15 amino acids. This entry keeps only the CDR3 DNA: 45 bases, framed from base 1. Trimming takes 2 bases off V and 3 bases off J; junction bases not matched to a gene: 3. For this clone: Which antigen it targets is not known. No much larger clonotype is one base removed from it; base qualities were not supplied.

The cohort comprised 550 to 700 healthy bone marrow donors. All cohort members were sampled while nominally healthy, although unrecorded immune exposures were likely present. The donor was CMV seronegative and belonged to the group of around 400 seronegative cohort members. Each donor provided a peripheral blood sample, and peripheral blood mononuclear cells were used for TCR beta sequencing. The Qiagen DNeasy Blood Extraction Kit was used to extract genomic DNA from the blood cell samples. The protocol used for the library was the immunoSEQ multiplex PCR assay. The multiplex PCR relied on a mix of 60 forward primers for TCR Vbeta segments and 13 reverse primers for TCR Jbeta segments. A multiplex PCR assay on genomic DNA amplified the CDR3 region of rearranged TCR beta genes. Amplified TCR beta libraries were sequenced as 87-base-pair reads on the Illumina HiSeq System. The original methods were these. A later analysis counted approximately 84 million unique TCR beta chains across the 550 to 750 repertoires, and 10 million to 11 million of these chains were shared by at least two donors. Raw reads were error-corrected and collapsed into unique sequences by a nearest-neighbor algorithm in which closely related sequences were merged to remove PCR and sequencing errors. CDR3 sequences were aligned to IMGT reference sequences to assign V, D and J gene segments. For a sequence to be retained, a match of at least six nucleotides was required to both a V gene segment and a J gene segment. A rearrangement counted as productive if the CDR3 had no stop codons and remained in frame with V and J, and every other rearrangement counted as non-productive. Following IMGT convention, CDR3 was defined as the stretch from the second conserved V-encoded cysteine up to the conserved J-encoded phenylalanine. Sequences without an unambiguous match to a single V gene segment were excluded from the earlier analysis of approximately 600 of the donors. In an earlier analysis of more than 500 of the donors, a V segment was called functional when productive rearrangements were above 56.7%, and segregating when the standard deviation between donors exceeded 5%. A statistical classification framework was built for diagnosing cytomegalovirus status from the catalog of TCR beta chain sequences. A later analysis assigned V and J genes by comparing TCR nucleotide sequences with IMGT/GENE-DB human TR gene sequences. The TCRdist pipeline was used in a later analysis to assign CDR3 sequences and most-parsimonious VDJ recombination scenarios. In a later analysis, each TCR beta chain was defined by its CDR3 amino acid sequence together with its V-gene family, and reads lacking a unique V-gene family were excluded. In a later analysis, around 600 highly shared, low-generation-probability nucleotide sequences were removed to address suspected cross-contamination and a sequencing artifact. A later analysis calculated a clonal expansion index for each public chain from normalized within-repertoire ranks of inferred template counts. In a later analysis, generation probabilities were computed with a VDJ recombination model fitted to out-of-frame rearrangements, and the resulting probabilities were checked against IGoR. Hypergeometric tests were used in a later analysis to score TCR-TCR, TCR-HLA and TCR-CMV co-occurrence, with a repertoire-size bias correction applied to the TCR pairs. False discovery rates were estimated in a later analysis by permuting HLA or CMV assignments 20 times. In a later analysis, co-occurring TCRs were grouped with DBSCAN, and TCRdist sequence similarity was added when clustering was performed within HLA-allele-positive subsets. Repertoires with fewer than 30,000 or more than 120,000 public chains were left out of co-occurrence clustering, as were a few repertoires with anomalous nucleotide sharing. As stored in TCRdb, this immuneACCESS dataset retains in-frame rearrangements with V and J assigned. A fraction of the clones does not appear; measured against another copy, unresolved V genes explain less than half of the discrepancy, and the remainder lacks a known reason. V, J and clone size are taken as reported in that table, and D and trimming were inferred from the DNA itself. Counted in this sample were around 180,000 clones; around 79% of them appeared once. Of the sample, roughly 1.5% is held by the ten largest clones.

Source material: PBMCs. This receptor was obtained from a woman in her fifties or sixties in good health and CMV-seronegative. This chain joins TRBV7-2 to TRBJ2-3, with TRBD2 identical over 9 junction bases. The CDR3 region: CASSLSSGSTDTQYF. The DNA sequence is TGTGCCAGCAGCTTAAGTAGCGGGAGTACAGATACGCAGTATTTT.